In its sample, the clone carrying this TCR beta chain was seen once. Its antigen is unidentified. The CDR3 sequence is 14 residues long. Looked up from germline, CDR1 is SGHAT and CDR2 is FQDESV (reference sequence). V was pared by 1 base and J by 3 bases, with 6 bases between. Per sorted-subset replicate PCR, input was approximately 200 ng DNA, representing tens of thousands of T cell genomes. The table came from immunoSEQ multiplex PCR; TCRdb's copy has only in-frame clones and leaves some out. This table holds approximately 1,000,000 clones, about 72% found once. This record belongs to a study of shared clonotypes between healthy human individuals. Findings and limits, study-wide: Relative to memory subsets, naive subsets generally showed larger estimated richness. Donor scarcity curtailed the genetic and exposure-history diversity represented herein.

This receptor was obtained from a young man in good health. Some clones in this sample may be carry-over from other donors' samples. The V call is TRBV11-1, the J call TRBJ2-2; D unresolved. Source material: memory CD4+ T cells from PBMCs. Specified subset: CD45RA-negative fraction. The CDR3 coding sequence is TGTGCCAGCAGCTTAGGAGACCACACCGGGGAGCTGTTTTTT. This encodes CASSLGDHTGELFF.